This T cell receptor (beta chain) was recorded in a study of blood T cell repertoires in COVID-19. Study-wide background: PBMCs, B-cell-depleted T cells, or T cells provided the cDNA or gDNA that made up the material.

The table came from immunoSEQ multiplex PCR; TCRdb's copy has only in-frame clones and leaves some out. The sample shows about 300,000 clones, about 89% of them seen only once. Germline V lookup: CDR1 WNHNN, CDR2 SYGVQD (reference sequence). Trimming shortened V by 5 bases and J by 5 bases, and 15 bases separated the two germline ends. The CDR3 runs to 14 residues. Cohorts were determined from participant-reported clinical history. This clone showed up just once. The V call is TRBV10-1, the J call TRBJ1-1; maybe TRBD1 (5 bases). This receptor was identified in a young woman who had recovered from COVID-19. Sequencing input: PBMCs or T cells enriched from blood (not recorded which). The CDR3 spells CASSRQGLGTEAFF. CDR3 in DNA: TGCGCCAGCAGTAGGCAGGGACTAGGTACTGAAGCTTTCTTT.